Here is one T cell receptor (beta chain) with its context. Antigen: not known. TCRdb's table, derived via immunoSEQ multiplex PCR, lists solely in-frame clones and lacks some. The repertoire holds 280,000 or so clones, with around nine tenths as singletons. The data were obtained in a study of cytomegalovirus exposure and HLA in healthy donors. Study summary: The use of the same platform for the approximately 130 validation repertoires and the 550 to 850 first-cohort repertoires was reported by a later analysis. The study's findings and limits: The study designated about 160 TCR beta chains cytomegalovirus-associated. The classifier reportedly diagnosed cytomegalovirus status with high sensitivity and specificity.

With 6 bases clipped from V and 3 bases from J, the junction kept 11 bases outside the gene matches. The CDR3 consists of 16 residues. CDR1 and CDR2 from the germline V gene are SGDLS and YYNGEE. Sequencing was carried out using PBMCs. The receptor's source is a woman under 30 in good health and CMV-seronegative. This chain uses TRBV9 with TRBJ2-7, with 11 bases that match TRBD1. The CDR3 DNA sequence: TGTGCCAGCACCGAGGGGGTCGGGACAGGGGGCTACGAGCAGTACTTC. Its protein is CASTEGVGTGGYEQYF.